What follows is one TCR beta chain and its context. No cognate antigen has been identified for it. Within one base of it there is no much larger clone, and no base qualities were kept. The library was made by emulsion pairing. Unpaired genes were suppressed by a second nested PCR with blocking oligos, after which a third nested PCR added Illumina adaptors and barcodes. Each master mix for emulsion RT-PCR held about 4,500-260,000 T cells along with C-region, Stepout and V-region primers. The Micellula Emulsion and Purification Kit was used to make the emulsions, and Qiagen OneStep RT-PCR reagents were used for RT-PCR. The pooled libraries were sequenced on an Illumina MiSeq using paired-end 2 x 250 reads. The source study handled its data this way. In Galaxy, read pairs were joined and then clipped at the engineered overlap into separate alpha and beta files, and any unclipped reads were discarded. Alpha-beta pairs were assigned using CompleteTCR, a MiTCR-based pipeline in which chains sharing read cluster identifiers are linked by an R script. TCR sequences seen only once, which were about 1-3.2%, were removed as potential sequencing errors. The raw public reads went through TCRdb reprocessing: fastp at Q25, MiXCR clone calling, in-frame beta chains kept. Rows matching on CDR3 protein sequence are summarized as one entry with the most common DNA and genes. For this entry, the V and J calls and clone size follow TCRdb and not the study's own pipeline. The sample table contains nearly 40,000 distinct CDR3 sequences; only one count was recorded for roughly 42% of them. The ten largest clonotypes hold around three fifths of the sample.

This entry comes from a study of T cell repertoires in breast cancer (dated by TCRdb to about 2016). For the wider study: Samples profiled in the study came from tumors, lymph nodes and peripheral blood lymphocytes of breast cancer patients, along with peripheral blood from healthy control donors. Tumors and tumor-involved lymph nodes were minced and digested with Liberase and DNase, then filtered through 70-um and 40-um filters. Blood samples were separated by Ficoll, whereas tumor-free lymph nodes were processed without any enzymatic digestion. Given the low mutational burden of breast cancer and the rarity of common mutations in breast cancer, it was reasoned that TCRs shared between breast cancer patients would target shared antigens. On average, sequencing produced about 550,000 sequences per sample, which came to roughly 9.6 reads per input cell. The majority of the roughly 21 patient tumors analyzed for shared TCRs were ER+/PR+. Nine healthy donors, of an age range similar to that of the patients, were included as controls. The investigation overall reported the following: Genuine antitumor clones may have been missed because singleton TCRs were discarded and only part of each tumor was sampled. About fourfold more TCRs were shared with matched tumor repertoires by tumor-involved sentinel lymph nodes than by tumor-free nodes (roughly 7.3% versus 1.9%). Shared TCRs were encoded by various nucleotide sequences, which suggests selection and expansion based on antigen. About 20 TCR pairs were shared across seven or more patient tumors and were rarely found in control blood, which suggests possible tumor specificity. TRBV7 predominated among the shared TCRs, which could possibly reflect tumor recognition or a mispriming bias from eight TRBV7 primers. Emulsion RT-PCR was considered qualitative rather than quantitative, because transcript abundance and primer differences skewed the recovery of clones.

To analyze paired alpha-beta TCRs of CD8+ T cells, the study used an expanded emulsion RT-PCR method with primers covering all TCR V genes. Before emulsion RT-PCR, CD8+ T cells were isolated with a CD8 positive selection kit and incubated overnight in roughly 9.1 IU/mL IL-2. Including cysteine and phenylalanine, the CDR3 has 14 amino acids. Just CDR3 DNA is preserved here, 42 bases in frame from base 1. V is shortened by 5 bases, J by 1 base, and the region joining them spans 11 bases. CDR1 and CDR2, per the germline V gene, are SGHAT and FQNNGV. Material: CD8+ T cells. The source is a pool of human donors with breast cancer or a healthy control (not recorded which). The sequence links TRBV11-2 to TRBJ2-5, with a weak D call of TRBD1 (5 bases match). The CDR3 reads CASSKQAFQETQYF. The DNA sequence follows: TGTGCCAGCAGCAAACAGGCGTTCCAAGAGACCCAGTACTTC.